The subject of this entry is one T cell receptor beta chain. The CDR3 consists of 15 residues. Germline V CDR1 and CDR2: SGHTA, FQGNSA. The ends were cut back, 1 base at V and 3 bases at J, with 12 bases in the middle. The data belong to a study of T cell responses to AZD1222 COVID-19 vaccine. Clones were read by immunoSEQ multiplex PCR, and TCRdb kept only the in-frame ones, dropping some. The sample holds more than 85,000 clones, about 80% seen once. The chain recombines TRBV7-2 with TRBJ1-2; D is undetermined. The receptor was isolated from an adult in good health. The starting material was peripheral blood, obtained on day 0 of AZD1222 vaccination. The CDR3 protein is CASSLGPVIYYGYTF. In DNA form, the CDR3 reads TGTGCCAGCAGCTTAGGTCCAGTAATCTACTATGGCTACACCTTC.